Each of the 11 T cell receptor beta chains below was sequenced from the same sample in a study of Ad26.COV2.S vaccination and SARS-CoV-2 variants. Produced via immunoSEQ multiplex PCR; TCRdb's table is partial and in-frame only. The table includes hundreds of thousands of clones, around 92% detected once. Described treatment: 15 to 20 received Ad26.COV2.S at low or high dose, single or two shots; several received placebo; per-sample allocation not given. Samples came from day 63 after the first vaccine or placebo injection. The sequencing used peripheral blood, collected in a trial of Ad26.COV2.S vaccine versus placebo. These receptors were collected from a person aged 18-65 years who received the Ad26.COV2.S COVID-19 vaccine or a placebo.

The chain recombines TRBV6-1 with TRBJ2-5; D gene ambiguous. CDR1 is MNHNS and CDR2 is SASEGT in the germline V gene. With 5 bases removed from V and 0 bases from J, the gap between germline ends came to 7 bases. CDR3 size: 13 residues. The CDR3 here is CASSWVNQETQYF. DNA of the CDR3: TGTGCCAGCAGTTGGGTGAACCAAGAGACCCAGTACTTC.

As regards this clone: The same CDR3 is also encoded by other DNA sequences in this sample. The chain couples TRBV12-3 or TRBV12-4 to TRBJ1-2; D ambiguous. The CDR3 sequence is 13 residues long. V was clipped by 3 bases and J by 2 bases, with 7 bases between them. The CDR3 here is CASSLGGNYGYTF. CDR3 nucleotide sequence: TGTGCCAGCAGTTTGGGCGGAAACTATGGCTACACCTTC.

The chain couples TRBV24-1 to TRBJ2-5; 8 positions match TRBD1. The CDR3 has 14 residues. The germline V gene encodes CDR1 KGHDR and CDR2 SFDVKD. V shed 5 bases, J shed 5 bases, and the junction held 6 bases outside the gene matches. The CDR3 nucleotides read TGTGCCACCAGTGGTTCAGGGGGCGGCGAGACCCAGTACTTC. This translates into CATSGSGGGETQYF.

The chain joins TRBV5-1 to TRBJ2-1; possible D gene TRBD2, 5 bases. This CDR3 region has 15 residues. Germline CDR1 is SGHRS and CDR2 is YFSETQ. V lost 2 bases to trimming and J lost 5 bases, with 14 bases between them. The DNA of the CDR3 is TGCGCCAGCAGCTTAGGCCTAGCCCAAGACAATGAGCAGTTCTTC. Amino acid sequence: CASSLGLAQDNEQFF.

This chain joins TRBV20-1 and TRBJ2-3; 12 nucleotides agree with TRBD2. V gave up 3 bases and J gave up 0 bases; unmatched junction bases: 7. This CDR3 has 17 residues. Per the germline V gene, CDR1 is DFQATT and CDR2 is SNEGSKA (reference sequence). CDR3 sequence: CSASRLAGVPSTDTQYF. The DNA of the CDR3 is TGCAGTGCTAGTCGACTAGCGGGGGTACCTAGCACAGATACGCAGTATTTT.

CDR3 loop: CASSLRKGGHTGIPYEQYF. The CDR3, as DNA: TGTGCCAGCAGCTTAAGGAAGGGGGGCCACACAGGGATTCCCTACGAGCAGTACTTC. The rearrangement joins TRBV7-2 to TRBJ2-7; the D gene could be TRBD1 or TRBD2 (6 bases each). Deletions cut 2 bases from V and 2 bases from J, with 25 bases between. CDR3 length: 19 residues. Germline assignment: CDR1 SGHTA and CDR2 FQGNSA.

This rearrangement joins TRBV30 to TRBJ2-2; 7 nucleotides match TRBD2. V lost 1 base and J lost 4; bases outside the gene matches: 6. Per germline, CDR1 GTSNPN and CDR2 SVGIG (reference sequence). The CDR3 totals 15 residues. This chain's CDR3 is CAWSGNLAATGELFF. In DNA form, the CDR3 reads TGTGCCTGGAGTGGAAACCTAGCGGCCACCGGGGAGCTGTTTTTT.

The chain employs TRBV13 and TRBJ2-1, with 10 bases matching TRBD2. The CDR3 is made up of 15 amino acids. Germline assignment: CDR1 PRHDT and CDR2 FYEKMQ (reference sequence). V lost 0 bases to trimming and J lost 7 bases; unmatched junction nucleotides: 3. CDR3 sequence reads: CASSLGAGGGNEQFF. The CDR3 coding sequence is TGTGCCAGCAGCTTAGGAGCGGGAGGGGGGAATGAGCAGTTCTTC.

The chain employs TRBV6-6 and TRBJ1-1; D might be TRBD1 (5 bases). The ends were cut back, 6 bases at V and 4 bases at J, with 15 bases in the middle. CDR1 and CDR2 from the germline V gene are MNHNY and SVGAGI (reference sequence). CDR3 length: 14 residues. For the CDR3, the DNA is TGTGCCAGCAGGGGGACGGGGACGGGCACTGAAGCTTTCTTT. This gives the protein CASRGTGTGTEAFF.

This chain connects TRBV7-2 to TRBJ2-5; TRBD1 agrees at 8 bases. V gave up 2 bases and J gave up 7 bases; unmatched junction bases: 6. The germline V gene has CDR1 SGHTA and CDR2 FQGNSA. This CDR3 spans 14 amino acids. The CDR3 spells CASSLTGGAGTQYF. The DNA of the CDR3 is TGTGCCAGCAGCTTAACAGGGGGAGCTGGGACCCAGTACTTC.

The chain combines TRBV12-2 with TRBJ2-5; the table's TRBD2 call for D was not verified on the DNA. TRBV12-2 is annotated as a pseudogene. The CDR3 runs to 15 residues. The CDR3 here is CASRLAGLAGETQYF. The CDR3 nucleotides read TGTGCAAGTCGCTTAGCGGGACTAGCAGGGGAGACCCAGTACTTC.